These T cell receptor beta chains were read from a single sample in a study of blood T cell repertoires in COVID-19. Only in-frame clones appear in the TCRdb table, and some are missing; sequencing was by immunoSEQ multiplex PCR. Among approximately 170,000 clones listed, over 80% were seen once. The specimen sequenced was PBMCs or T cells enriched from blood (not recorded which). Every receptor here comes from a woman between 50 and 59 years old who had recovered from COVID-19. The CDR3 runs from the conserved cysteine through the conserved F or W. A D gene is named only where the DNA matches it firmly. Size values are once, few and many counts, or a class for expanded clones, and some rows have none.

j_call v_call d_call clone_size cdr3_aa cdr3_nt
TRBJ1-6 TRBV7-9 . once CASREQGNSPLHF TGTGCCAGCAGGGAACAGGGTAATTCACCCCTCCACTTT
TRBJ1-1 TRBV19 . . CASSLGEEYTEAFF TGTGCCAGTAGCTTAGGGGAGGAGTACACTGAAGCTTTCTTT
TRBJ1-2 TRBV4-1 . . CASSRSPGENYGYTF TGCGCCAGCAGCCGGTCTCCAGGGGAAAACTATGGCTACACCTTC
TRBJ1-2 TRBV7-2 . once CASSWQGSDYGYTF TGTGCCAGCAGCTGGCAGGGCAGCGACTATGGCTACACCTTC
TRBJ1-1 TRBV19 TRBD1 once CASRARTGFMNTEAFF TGTGCCAGTAGAGCCAGGACAGGTTTCATGAACACTGAAGCTTTCTTT
TRBJ1-5 TRBV18 . . CASSMDINQPQHF TGTGCCAGCTCAATGGACATCAATCAGCCCCAGCATTTT
TRBJ1-1 TRBV9 . . CASSPPGGAFEAFF TGTGCCAGCAGCCCCCCGGGGGGCGCTTTTGAAGCTTTCTTT
TRBJ1-5 TRBV27 . . CASGREGGSNQPQHF TGTGCCAGCGGTCGGGAGGGGGGTAGCAATCAGCCCCAGCATTTT
TRBJ1-6 TRBV7-9 . . CASSAGRFSPLHF TGTGCCAGCAGCGCCGGTCGTTTTTCACCCCTCCACTTT
TRBJ1-1 TRBV10-2 . . CASSEISRGAEAFF TGCGCCAGCAGTGAAATCAGCCGGGGGGCTGAAGCTTTCTTT
TRBJ2-3 TRBV4-2 . . CASSQGAGRGGGSDTQYF TGTGCCAGCAGCCAAGGTGCGGGCCGCGGGGGCGGTTCAGATACGCAGTATTTT
TRBJ1-4 TRBV18 TRBD1 . CASSPQGQGNEKLFF TGTGCCAGCTCACCACAGGGACAGGGGAATGAAAAACTGTTTTTT
TRBJ1-6 TRBV15 . . CATSRDPQNSPLHF TGTGCCACCAGCAGAGATCCCCAGAATTCACCCCTCCACTTT
TRBJ1-5 TRBV2 . . CASKGDGNQPQHF TGTGCCAGCAAGGGGGATGGCAATCAGCCCCAGCATTTT
TRBJ2-1 TRBV2 TRBD2 . CASAQGLGFLDEQFF TGTGCCAGCGCCCAGGGACTAGGCTTTTTGGATGAGCAGTTCTTC
TRBJ1-2 TRBV5-4 . few CASSFRGGYTF TGTGCCAGCAGCTTTAGAGGGGGCTACACCTTC
TRBJ2-2 TRBV9 . . CASSVSTGRGELFF TGTGCCAGCAGCGTATCTACAGGGCGAGGGGAGCTGTTTTTT
TRBJ1-3 TRBV4-2 . few CASSQDVPSSGNTIYF TGTGCCAGCAGCCAAGATGTACCTAGCTCTGGAAACACCATATATTTT
TRBJ1-1 TRBV13 TRBD1 . CASSFRGLGTEAFF TGTGCCAGCAGCTTCAGGGGGCTAGGCACTGAAGCTTTCTTT
TRBJ1-5 TRBV2 . . CASTGLNSNQPQHF TGTGCCAGCACGGGACTGAATAGCAATCAGCCCCAGCATTTT
TRBJ2-1 TRBV24-1 . . CATSDWSQGSYNEQFF TGTGCCACCAGTGATTGGTCACAGGGAAGCTACAATGAGCAGTTCTTC
TRBJ2-2 TRBV24-1 TRBD1 once CATSDPGRGWGELFF TGTGCCACCAGTGACCCCGGCAGGGGGTGGGGGGAGCTGTTTTTT
TRBJ2-4 TRBV6-5 . . CASSGTGVGNIQYF TGTGCCAGCAGCGGTACGGGGGTTGGAAACATTCAGTACTTC
TRBJ2-1 TRBV6-4 TRBD1 . CASSARGYNEQFF TGTGCCAGCAGTGCCAGGGGGTACAATGAGCAGTTCTTC
TRBJ1-4 TRBV3-1/TRBV3-2 TRBD1 many CASSSGQGQEKLFF TGTGCCAGCAGCTCGGGACAGGGCCAAGAAAAACTGTTTTTT
TRBJ1-1 TRBV30 . . CAWSQGLNTEAFF TGTGCCTGGAGTCAGGGGCTGAACACTGAAGCTTTCTTT
TRBJ2-5 TRBV18 TRBD1 . CASSPPGQEEETQYF TGTGCCAGCTCACCACCGGGACAGGAAGAAGAGACCCAGTACTTC
TRBJ1-1 TRBV27 . once CASSLQGTMNTEAFF TGTGCCAGCAGTCTCCAGGGGACCATGAACACTGAAGCTTTCTTT
TRBJ1-5 TRBV7-3 . . CASSRRDGNQPQHF TGTGCCAGCAGCCGGAGGGATGGCAATCAGCCCCAGCATTTT
TRBJ2-5 TRBV5-1 . once CASSLSSGPEETQYF TGCGCCAGCAGCTTGAGTAGCGGACCAGAAGAGACCCAGTACTTC
TRBJ1-6 TRBV18 . . CASSPGPNSPLHF TGTGCCAGCTCACCAGGCCCTAATTCACCCCTCCACTTT
TRBJ2-5 TRBV6-5 . . CASSYAGTPKETQYF TGTGCCAGCAGTTACGCCGGGACTCCGAAAGAGACCCAGTACTTC
TRBJ1-6 TRBV19 . few CASSMVGSGGSPLHF TGTGCCAGTAGTATGGTCGGCAGCGGCGGTTCACCCCTCCACTTT
TRBJ2-1 TRBV11-3 . . CASSLGLNYNEQFF TGTGCCAGCAGCTTAGGGCTTAACTACAATGAGCAGTTCTTC
TRBJ2-2 TRBV4-2 TRBD2 few CASSQGEAGVTGELFF TGTGCCAGCAGCCAAGGGGAGGCGGGGGTCACCGGGGAGCTGTTTTTT
TRBJ1-2 TRBV25-1 TRBD1 few CASSGVSDRGGVYGYTF TGTGCCAGCAGTGGGGTATCGGACAGGGGAGGGGTCTATGGCTACACCTTC
TRBJ2-3 TRBV7-3 . . CASSREGSTDTQYF TGTGCCAGCAGCCGTGAGGGAAGCACAGATACGCAGTATTTT
TRBJ1-6 TRBV6-5 . . CASRRGQTNNSPLHF TGTGCCAGCAGGCGCGGACAGACCAATAATTCACCCCTCCACTTT
TRBJ1-2 TRBV5-5 . few CASSWGTWANTF TGTGCCAGCAGCTGGGGGACATGGGCAAACACCTTC
TRBJ2-1 TRBV28 TRBD2 . CASSTSANSYNEQFF TGTGCCAGCAGTACTAGCGCGAATTCCTACAATGAGCAGTTCTTC